This T cell receptor (beta chain) was found in a study of blood T cell repertoires in COVID-19. The overall study: COVID-19 samples collected from the United States, Italy and Spain covered acute and convalescent phases. The cDNA or gDNA used as material had been derived from T cells, B-cell-depleted T cells, or PBMCs.

Germline V lookup: CDR1 SGHRS, CDR2 YFSETQ. V lost 0 bases to trimming and J lost 1 base, with 7 bases between them. The CDR3 is 14 amino acids. Methods used by the authors: Using reference gene primer amplification, nucleated cell counts were estimated. Libraries were prepared by immunoSEQ multiplex PCR; TCRdb keeps only in-frame clonotypes and omits some of them. Clone size and the V and J calls come from that table; the DNA yielded D and trimming. Of around 100,000 clones in the sample, 75% to 95% were seen once. This TCR derives from a man aged 18 to 29 with acute or convalescent COVID-19. What was sequenced was peripheral blood. This chain connects TRBV5-1 to TRBJ1-1, with D perhaps TRBD1 (6 bases). The CDR3 spells CASSLETGNTEAFF. The CDR3 coding sequence is TGCGCCAGCAGCTTGGAGACAGGGAACACTGAAGCTTTCTTT.